The 10 T cell receptor beta chains in this list originate from one sample, sequenced in a study of CD8 T cells in Susac syndrome. RNA amounts of roughly 0.45 to 1 ug underwent reverse transcription with random hexamers. TCRdb ran MiXCR on the immunoSEQ multiplex PCR reads and lists one entry per CDR3 protein. The sample records approximately 210,000 distinct CDR3 sequences, about 94% being singletons. Sequenced input: CD4+ T cells from PBMCs. These TCRs come from a human donor with Susac syndrome.

This rearrangement joins TRBV29-1 to TRBJ2-3; D is possibly TRBD2 (5 bases). Trimming pared 3 bases from V and 2 bases from J, leaving 9 bases between. Germline V gene sequence: CDR1 SQVTM, CDR2 ANQGSEA. There are 13 residues in the CDR3. The CDR3 sequence: CSVDQRNTDTQYF. DNA of the CDR3: TGCAGCGTTGATCAGCGGAACACAGATACGCAGTATTTT.

The gene calls are TRBV27 and TRBJ1-5; D is undetermined. This CDR3 contains 13 residues. Germline lookup yields CDR1 MNHEY and CDR2 SMNVEV (reference sequence). V was trimmed by 6 bases and J by 0 bases, leaving 6 bases between them. CDR3 protein: CASSSHSNQPQHF. The CDR3 nucleotides read TGTGCCAGCAGCAGTCATAGCAATCAGCCCCAGCATTTT.

In this sample, this clonotype turned up once. The rearrangement uses TRBV5-1 and TRBJ2-1; possible D gene TRBD1, 6 bases. Trimming pared 0 bases from V and 6 bases from J, leaving 10 bases between. The CDR3 loop spans 14 amino acids. Germline-derived CDR1 and CDR2 are SGHRS and YFSETQ. For the CDR3, the DNA is TGCGCCAGCAGCTTGGCTCTGGACAGCAATGAGCAGTTCTTC. Its translation: CASSLALDSNEQFF. The variable domain in full, completed from reference TRBV5-1 and TRBJ2-1, reads KAGVTQTPRYLIKTRGQQVTLSCSPISGHRSVSWYQQTPGQGLQFLFEYFSETQRNKGNFPGRFSGRQFSNSRSEMNVSTLELGDSALYLCASSLALDSNEQFFGPGTRLTVL.

The chain employs TRBV2 and TRBJ1-2; maybe TRBD1 (5 bases). Germline loops: CDR1 SNHLY, CDR2 FYNNEI. The CDR3 length is 14 residues. The ends were cut back, 1 base at V and 4 bases at J, with 10 bases in the middle. In DNA form, the CDR3 reads TGTGCCAGCAGTGAAGGGGGGGTAGGCTATGGCTACACCTTC. Residues: CASSEGGVGYGYTF.

This clonotype was observed a few times. The chain's CDR3 is CASSVSGASYNEQFF. The DNA of the CDR3 is TGTGCCAGCAGCGTTAGCGGGGCCTCCTACAATGAGCAGTTCTTC. The chain combines TRBV9 with TRBJ2-1, with 8 bases aligning to TRBD2. Per the germline V gene, CDR1 is SGDLS and CDR2 is YYNGEE. The J segment lost 0 bases and the V segment lost 2 bases, leaving 1 base of the junction unmatched. CDR3 length: 15 amino acids.

The chain couples TRBV7-2 to TRBJ2-5, with D possibly being TRBD2 (6 bases). The ends were cut back, 5 bases at V and 2 bases at J, with 15 bases in the middle. The CDR3 length is 15 residues. CDR1 and CDR2 from the germline V gene are SGHTA and FQGNSA. The CDR3 region has the DNA TGTGCCAGCAGCCCCGAAGGAGGAGGGCAAGAGACCCAGTACTTC. As protein: CASSPEGGGQETQYF. The entire variable domain, with the rest obtained from reference TRBV7-2 and TRBJ2-5, is as follows: GAGVSQSPSNKVTEKGKDVELRCDPISGHTALYWYRQSLGQGLEFLIYFQGNSAPDKSGLPSDRFSAERTGGSVSTLTIQRTQQEDSAVYLCASSPEGGGQETQYFGPGTRLLVL.

The chain links TRBV9 to TRBJ2-7; maybe TRBD1 (5 bases). Germline values: CDR1 SGDLS, CDR2 YYNGEE. The germline V and J ends were trimmed by 2 bases and 2 bases, with 11 bases remaining between them. CDR3 length: 14 amino acids. CDR3 region: CASSVDSYPYEQYF. CDR3 DNA: TGTGCCAGCAGCGTTGACAGTTATCCCTACGAGCAGTACTTC.

This sequence joins TRBV5-4 and TRBJ2-2; TRBD2 matches 7 bases. This CDR3 contains 14 residues. Germline CDR1 reads SGHNT; CDR2 reads YYREEE (reference sequence). The V gene end was trimmed by 4 bases and the J gene end by 4 bases; junction bases not matched to a gene: 4. CDR3 sequence: CASSPRLATGELFF. The CDR3 DNA reads TGTGCCAGCAGCCCGAGACTAGCCACCGGGGAGCTGTTTTTT.

The V gene is TRBV7-9, the J gene TRBJ1-1; D remains ambiguous. Germline lookup yields CDR1 SEHNR and CDR2 FQNEAQ (reference sequence). Trimming cost V 1 base and J 2 bases, with 5 bases left between them. There are 13 residues in the CDR3. CDR3 amino acids: CASSLEINTEAFF. CDR3 bases: TGTGCCAGCAGCTTAGAAATAAACACTGAAGCTTTCTTT.

The chain carries TRBV11-3 and TRBJ2-7, with D possibly matching TRBD1 (6 bases). There are 13 residues in the CDR3. Germline assignment: CDR1 SGHNT and CDR2 YENEEA. The germline V and J ends were trimmed by 6 bases and 2 bases, with 11 bases remaining between them. In DNA, the CDR3 is TGTGCCAGCAGGGTGGCAGGGGCCTACGAGCAGTACTTC. Residues: CASRVAGAYEQYF.